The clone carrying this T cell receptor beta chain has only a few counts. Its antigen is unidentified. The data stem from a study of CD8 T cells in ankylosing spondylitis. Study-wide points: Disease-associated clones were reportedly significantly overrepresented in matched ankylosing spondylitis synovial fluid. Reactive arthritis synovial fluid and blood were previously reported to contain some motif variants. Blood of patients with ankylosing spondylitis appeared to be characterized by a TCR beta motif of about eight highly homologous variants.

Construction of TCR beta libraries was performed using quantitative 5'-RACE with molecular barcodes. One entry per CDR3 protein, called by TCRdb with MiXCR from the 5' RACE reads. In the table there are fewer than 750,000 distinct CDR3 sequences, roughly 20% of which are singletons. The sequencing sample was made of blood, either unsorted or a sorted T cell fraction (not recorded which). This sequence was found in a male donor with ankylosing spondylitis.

The CDR3 here is CASLGLGQGTGLAGQKQFF. The CDR3 nucleotides are TGTGCCAGCCTAGGGTTGGGACAGGGGACGGGACTAGCGGGACAAAAGCAGTTCTTC. The V gene is TRBV28, the J gene TRBJ2-1, with 13 bases identical to TRBD2. From germline, CDR1 is MDHEN and CDR2 SYDVKM. CDR3 length equals 19 residues. V lost 8 bases to trimming and J lost 11 bases; unmatched junction nucleotides: 24. Drawing the rest from reference TRBV28 and TRBJ2-1, the complete variable domain is DVKVTQSSRYLVKRTGEKVFLECVQDMDHENMFWYRQDPGLGLRLIYFSYDVKMKEKGDIPEGYSVSREKKERFSLILESASTNQTSMYLCASLGLGQGTGLAGQKQFFGPGTRLTVL.